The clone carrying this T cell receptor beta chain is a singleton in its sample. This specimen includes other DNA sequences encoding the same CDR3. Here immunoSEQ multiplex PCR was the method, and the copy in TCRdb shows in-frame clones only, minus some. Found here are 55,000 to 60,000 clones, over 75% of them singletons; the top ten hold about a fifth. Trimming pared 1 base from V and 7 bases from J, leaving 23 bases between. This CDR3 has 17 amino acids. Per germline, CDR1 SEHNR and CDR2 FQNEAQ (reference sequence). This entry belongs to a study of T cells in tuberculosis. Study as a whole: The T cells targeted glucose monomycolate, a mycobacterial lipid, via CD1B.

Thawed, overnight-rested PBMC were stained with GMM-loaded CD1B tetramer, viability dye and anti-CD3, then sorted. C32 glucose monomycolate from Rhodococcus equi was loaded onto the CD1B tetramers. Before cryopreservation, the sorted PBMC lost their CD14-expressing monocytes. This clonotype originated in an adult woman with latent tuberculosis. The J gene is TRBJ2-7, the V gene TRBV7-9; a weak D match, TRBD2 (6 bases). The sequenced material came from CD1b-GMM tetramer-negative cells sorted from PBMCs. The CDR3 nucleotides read TGTGCCAGCAGCTTAGACGGCAGTAGGAGGGGCCGCTATGAGCAGTACTTC. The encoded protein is CASSLDGSRRGRYEQYF.